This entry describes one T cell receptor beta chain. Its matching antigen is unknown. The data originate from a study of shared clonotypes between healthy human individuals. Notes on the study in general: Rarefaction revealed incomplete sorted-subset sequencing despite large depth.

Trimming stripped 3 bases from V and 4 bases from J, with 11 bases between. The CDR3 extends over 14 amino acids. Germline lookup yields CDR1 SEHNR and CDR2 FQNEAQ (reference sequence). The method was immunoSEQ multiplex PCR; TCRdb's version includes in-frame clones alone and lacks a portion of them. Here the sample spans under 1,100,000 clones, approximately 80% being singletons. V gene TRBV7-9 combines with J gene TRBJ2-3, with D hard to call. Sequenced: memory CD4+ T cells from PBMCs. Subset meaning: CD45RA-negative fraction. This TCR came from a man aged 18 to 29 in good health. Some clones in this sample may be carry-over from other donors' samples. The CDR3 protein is CASSLASHADTQYF. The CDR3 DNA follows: TGTGCCAGCAGCTTGGCGTCTCACGCAGATACGCAGTATTTT.